The present entry profiles one T cell receptor (beta chain) with its context. Its antigen is not known. As for time point: persistent/refractory GD, antithyroid drugs over 5 years with positive TRAb. There was RNA extracted from PBMCs, and the TCR library was made from it. Library construction for TCR beta used iRepertoire HTBI primers and Arm-PCR of CDR3 regions. TCRdb redid the calling of the multiplex PCR reads with MiXCR, one entry per CDR3 protein. This table has a few hundred thousand distinct CDR3 sequences, roughly 23% appearing once. This entry belongs to a study of regulatory T cells in long-lasting Graves disease. On the study more broadly: Persistent Graves' disease denoted over 5 years of antithyroid drugs plus positive TSH receptor antibodies.

Overall study findings and caveats: Newly diagnosed patients shared about 950 public clonotypes; persistent patients shared a few thousand. Patients with persistent disease showed a bias toward TRBV28, TRBJ1-2 and TRBJ2-5. A limited number of samples was an acknowledged limitation.

Per the germline V gene, CDR1 is SGHDT and CDR2 is YYEEEE. V lost 2 bases and J 4 bases, leaving 16 bases between the germline ends. This CDR3 spans 15 amino acids. The sequence was obtained from a middle-aged woman with Graves disease. The specimen was peripheral blood mononuclear cells (PBMCs), collected when the disease was refractory, from a patient treated with antithyroid drugs. The rearrangement links TRBV5-6 to TRBJ2-7, with D possibly being TRBD1 (5 bases). CDR3 DNA: TGTGCCAGCAGCTTATACAGACAGAACAAATACGAGCAGTACTTC. Encoded protein: CASSLYRQNKYEQYF. Supplemented by reference TRBV5-6 and TRBJ2-7, the full variable domain reads DAGVTQSPTHLIKTRGQQVTLRCSPKSGHDTVSWYQQALGQGPQFIFQYYEEEERQRGNFPDRFSGHQFPNYSSELNVNALLLGDSALYLCASSLYRQNKYEQYFGPGTRLTVT.